Following are 2 T cell receptor beta chains from one sample sequenced in a study of blood T cell repertoires in COVID-19. The repertoire was sequenced with immunoSEQ multiplex PCR; TCRdb's copy has only in-frame clones and lacks some. The data show 300,000 to 450,000 clones, roughly 86% seen once. Sequenced sample: PBMCs or T cells enriched from blood (not recorded which). Every receptor here comes from a man aged 40-55 years in a cohort exposed to, infected with or recovered from COVID-19 (not recorded which).

This chain uses TRBV4-1 with TRBJ2-7; 14 bases match TRBD2. The CDR3 runs to 19 residues. Germline V gene data show CDR1 as MGHRA and CDR2 as YSYEKL. The ends lost 3 bases at V and 5 bases at J; junction bases unmatched: 15. In DNA, the CDR3 is TGCGCCAGCAGCCAGATCGGGAAAGATCGGACTAGCGGGAGGAACGAGCAGTACTTC. This translates into CASSQIGKDRTSGRNEQYF.

This chain links TRBV3-1 (or the pseudogene TRBV3-2) with TRBJ2-5, with TRBD2 as a possible D gene (5 bases). The V gene lost 4 bases and the J gene lost 2 bases, with 14 bases spanning the gap. The CDR3 sequence is 15 residues long. Germline loops: CDR1 LGHDT, CDR2 YNNKEL (reference sequence). In DNA, the CDR3 is TGTGCCAGCAGCCCTAAGAGGGTAAGGCAAGAGACCCAGTACTTC. It specifies CASSPKRVRQETQYF.